These 19 T cell receptor beta chains were sequenced from one sample in a study of CD8 T cells in ankylosing spondylitis. Findings of the study overall: It appeared that ankylosing spondylitis blood was characterized by a TCR beta motif of roughly 8 highly homologous variants.

In TCRdb, the 5' RACE reads were re-called with MiXCR into one record per CDR3 protein. This table has about 460,000 distinct CDR3 sequences, roughly 5% appearing once. No antigen has been identified for these receptors. Sequencing input: blood, either unsorted or a sorted T cell fraction (not recorded which). These receptor sequences come from a male donor with ankylosing spondylitis.

Many counts were recorded for this clonotype. CDR3 sequence reads: CASTPAGSYEQYF. The CDR3 DNA sequence: TGTGCCAGCACCCCGGCAGGCTCCTACGAGCAGTACTTC. This chain joins TRBV12-3 or TRBV12-4 and TRBJ2-7; D gene uncertain. This CDR3 has 13 residues. Between the trimmed V and J ends, which lost 7 bases and 0 bases, there was a span of 10 bases.

This clonotype was observed at least ten times. The rearrangement uses TRBV28 and TRBJ2-7; the match to TRBD1 covers 7 bases. This CDR3 region has 14 residues. Germline values: CDR1 MDHEN, CDR2 SYDVKM. The ends lost 7 bases at V and 3 bases at J; junction bases unmatched: 9. In DNA form, the CDR3 reads TGTGCCAGCACCCTGGGACAGAGAGGCTACGAGCAGTACTTC. Translating gives CASTLGQRGYEQYF.

The chain carries TRBV20-1 and TRBJ2-1, with 10 positions matching TRBD2. The ends lost 5 bases at V and 10 bases at J; junction bases unmatched: 14. The germline V gene has CDR1 DFQATT and CDR2 SNEGSKA (reference sequence). CDR3 length equals 15 residues. In DNA, the CDR3 is TGCAGTGCTCCCCGAGGGGCTAGCGGGAGAAGAGAGCAGTTCTTC. It encodes CSAPRGASGRREQFF.

This clonotype has a count of ten or more. The rearrangement uses TRBV5-1 and TRBJ2-2; 13 positions agree with TRBD2. Germline-derived CDR1 and CDR2 are SGHRS and YFSETQ. This CDR3 is 16 amino acids long. J gave up 2 bases and V 5 bases, and 3 bases lay outside the gene matches. The CDR3 spells CASRGTSGTNTGELFF. For the CDR3, the DNA is TGCGCCAGCAGGGGGACTAGCGGGACTAACACCGGGGAGCTGTTTTTT.

This clonotype was observed many times. The chain recombines TRBV4-3 with TRBJ2-1, with 10 nucleotides matching TRBD2. The CDR3 sequence is 15 residues long. J gave up 4 bases and V 3 bases, and 3 bases lay outside the gene matches. Germline-derived CDR1 and CDR2 are LGHNA and YSLEER. CDR3 sequence: CASSHASGGYNEQFF. Here the CDR3 DNA reads TGCGCCAGCAGCCACGCTAGCGGGGGATACAATGAGCAGTTCTTC.

This clonotype occurred many times. The chain has TRBV20-1 and TRBJ2-1, with a possible D match to TRBD1 (5 bases). V dropped 6 bases and J dropped 4 bases, with 13 bases sitting between them. Germline CDR1 is DFQATT and CDR2 is SNEGSKA (reference sequence). The CDR3 totals 13 residues. This chain's CDR3 is CSAPAQAYNEQFF. The CDR3 coding sequence is TGCAGTGCACCGGCACAGGCATACAATGAGCAGTTCTTC.

This clonotype was picked up many times. The rearrangement joins TRBV5-1 to TRBJ2-1; no clear D. From germline, CDR1 is SGHRS and CDR2 YFSETQ. Trimming took off 2 bases at V and 5 bases at J, with 11 bases between the two ends. This CDR3 spans 14 amino acids. The CDR3 bases are TGCGCCAGCAGCTTTCAGACCCAAAACAATGAGCAGTTCTTC. Translating it yields CASSFQTQNNEQFF.

This clonotype was counted ten times or more. The CDR3 protein is CASIKMVQNTGELFF. Here the CDR3 DNA reads TGTGCCAGCATCAAGATGGTACAGAACACCGGGGAGCTGTTTTTT. The V gene is TRBV5-5, the J gene TRBJ2-2; D is uncertain. The V gene lost 6 bases and the J gene lost 1 base, with 13 bases spanning the gap. Germline CDR1 and CDR2: SGHKS and YYEKEE (reference sequence). This CDR3 region has 15 residues.

The CDR3 loop reads CASSGQGSGGGTDTQYF. In DNA form, the CDR3 reads TGTGCCAGCAGTGGACAGGGAAGCGGGGGGGGAACAGATACGCAGTATTTT. The chain joins TRBV25-1 to TRBJ2-3; TRBD2 matches 10 bases. V was pared by 4 bases and J by 3 bases, with 10 bases of the junction left unmatched. The CDR3 runs to 17 residues. Per the germline V gene, CDR1 is MGHDK and CDR2 is SYGVNS.

The V call is TRBV20-1, the J call TRBJ1-2; D remains ambiguous. Germline loops: CDR1 DFQATT, CDR2 SNEGSKA (reference sequence). Trimming removed 6 bases at V and 7 bases at J, with 9 bases between. The CDR3 spans 10 residues. This CDR3 is CSAGRGGYTF. The CDR3 nucleotides are TGCAGTGCCGGGCGGGGTGGCTACACCTTC.

The chain has TRBV10-3 and TRBJ2-7; possibly TRBD1 for D (7 bases). The CDR3 spans 16 residues. Germline V CDR1 and CDR2: ENHRY, SYGVKD. The V and J ends lost 4 bases and 1 base respectively, with 17 bases between them. CDR3 residues: CAISGKRQGGSYEQYF. The CDR3 nucleotides read TGTGCCATCAGTGGGAAGAGACAGGGAGGATCCTACGAGCAGTACTTC.

The chain uses TRBV7-2 and TRBJ1-5, with a weak D call TRBD1 (6 bases). The CDR3 length is 16 residues. Germline V gives CDR1 SGHTA, CDR2 FQGNSA. The V gene lost 0 bases and the J gene lost 3 bases, with 12 bases spanning the gap. The CDR3 reads CASSLADSYFNQPQHF. For the CDR3, the DNA is TGTGCCAGCAGCTTAGCGGACAGCTACTTCAATCAGCCCCAGCATTTT.

This clonotype was recorded at least ten times. V and J are TRBV5-1 and TRBJ1-6; D is ambiguous. Trimming stripped 4 bases from V and 9 bases from J, with 11 bases between. Germline loops: CDR1 SGHRS, CDR2 YFSETQ. There are 13 residues in the CDR3. CDR3 amino acids: CASSEGRTSPLHF. DNA of the CDR3: TGCGCCAGCAGCGAAGGACGGACTTCACCCCTCCACTTT. The full variable domain, in which reference TRBV5-1 and TRBJ1-6 provide the parts outside the CDR3, is KAGVTQTPRYLIKTRGQQVTLSCSPISGHRSVSWYQQTPGQGLQFLFEYFSETQRNKGNFPGRFSGRQFSNSRSEMNVSTLELGDSALYLCASSEGRTSPLHFGNGTRLTVT.

This clonotype was recorded many times. V is TRBV7-9 and J is TRBJ1-4, with D tentatively TRBD1 (6 bases). V was shortened by 5 bases and J by 11 bases, with 24 bases between the two germline ends. The length of the CDR3 is 16 residues. The germline gives CDR1 SEHNR, CDR2 FQNEAQ (reference sequence). The CDR3 loop reads CASSPKRGAAGEKLFF. CDR3 DNA: TGTGCCAGCAGCCCTAAACGGGGGGCCGCTGGAGAGAAACTGTTTTTT.

This clonotype was counted many times. The genes are TRBV27 and TRBJ1-1; no clear D. V was shortened by 8 bases and J by 4 bases, with 8 bases between the two germline ends. CDR3 length: 11 amino acids. Germline assignment: CDR1 MNHEY and CDR2 SMNVEV (reference sequence). CDR3 nucleotide sequence: TGTGCCAGCGGACTCGGCACTGAAGCTTTCTTT. The encoded protein is CASGLGTEAFF.

The sample holds many counts of this clonotype. This rearrangement joins TRBV7-2 to TRBJ1-1; 7 bases line up with TRBD1. J was trimmed by 1 base and V by 5 bases; bases with no gene match: 7. The CDR3 totals 15 residues. Germline V gene lookup returns CDR1 SGHTA and CDR2 FQGNSA. CDR3 sequence: CASSRTGAWNTEAFF. For the CDR3, the DNA is TGTGCCAGCAGCCGCACAGGGGCCTGGAACACTGAAGCTTTCTTT.

This clonotype was seen at least ten times. This rearrangement joins TRBV7-9 to TRBJ2-1, with D possibly TRBD2 on 7 matching bases. CDR1 and CDR2 (germline): SEHNR, FQNEAQ (reference sequence). Trimming shortened V by 2 bases and J by 2 bases, and 13 bases separated the two germline ends. The CDR3 runs to 16 residues. The DNA of the CDR3 is TGTGCCAGCAGCTTACGGAGCGGGACAACCTACAATGAGCAGTTCTTC. This translates into CASSLRSGTTYNEQFF.

This clonotype was seen many times. The rearrangement links TRBV4-1 to TRBJ2-7, with TRBD2 matching 10 bases. Looked up from germline, CDR1 is MGHRA and CDR2 is YSYEKL. There are 16 residues in the CDR3. V was pared by 0 bases and J by 7 bases, with 9 bases of the junction left unmatched. CDR3 sequence: CASSQDSTLAGREQYF. CDR3 DNA sequence: TGCGCCAGCAGCCAAGATTCCACACTAGCGGGAAGGGAGCAGTACTTC.

This rearrangement joins TRBV3-1 to TRBJ1-5; D not resolved. Trimming left V 4 bases short and J 4 bases short, with 11 bases between. The CDR3 extends over 14 amino acids. CDR1 and CDR2 from the germline V gene are LGHDT and YNNKEL (reference sequence). CDR3 coding DNA: TGTGCCAGCAGCCCTAGTGATGCAAATCAGCCCCAGCATTTT. It codes for CASSPSDANQPQHF.